Shown below are 25 T cell receptor beta chains from a single sample sequenced in a study of read filtering for tumor transcriptome and immune sequencing. Molecular barcoded adaptors covering alpha/delta and beta/gamma chains were used on approximately 400 ng RNA. TCRdb processed the reads anew with MiXCR; each CDR3 protein has one entry. The table shows 85,000 to 100,000 distinct CDR3 sequences, with around a fifth occurring only once. Material for sequencing was a population of CD138-negative cells sorted from bone marrow. These receptors were obtained from a donor aged 40 or over with multiple myeloma.

Points on this clonotype: One base away lies a much larger clone, so this may be a sequencing read error. Here the CDR3 omits its conserved ending phenylalanine or tryptophan, so a read error is the likely source. The V gene is TRBV29-1, the J gene TRBJ1-1; the D is unclear. This CDR3 contains 13 residues. V was clipped by 5 bases and J by 1 base, with 11 bases between them. Germline V CDR1 and CDR2: SQVTM, ANQGSEA. The CDR3 DNA reads TGCAGCGTTCGGTTCGGGAGGAACACTGAAGCTTTCATT. The encoded protein is CSVRFGRNTEAFI.

This clonotype was counted ten times or more. The rearrangement links TRBV28 to TRBJ2-1, with TRBD2 as a possible D gene (7 bases). Trimming left V 5 bases short and J 8 bases short, with 19 bases between. CDR1 is MDHEN, CDR2 SYDVKM, per germline. The CDR3 contains 15 residues. This CDR3 is CASSAPKGGGDEQFF. The CDR3 nucleotides are TGTGCCAGCAGTGCCCCCAAGGGGGGGGGGGATGAGCAGTTCTTC.

The chain joins TRBV10-3 to TRBJ1-1, with unresolved D. Germline V lookup: CDR1 ENHRY, CDR2 SYGVKD. Trimming took off 3 bases at V and 4 bases at J, with 12 bases between the two ends. The CDR3 spans 14 residues. CDR3 bases: TGTGCCATCAGTGACTTGGGTGTATTCACTGAAGCTTTCTTT. Translated: CAISDLGVFTEAFF.

The rearrangement uses TRBV28 and TRBJ1-5, with TRBD1 matching 9 bases. Per germline, CDR1 MDHEN and CDR2 SYDVKM. This CDR3 has 16 residues. J was trimmed by 7 bases and V by 6 bases; bases with no gene match: 13. The chain's CDR3 is CASRTSATGGGQPQHF. The CDR3 region has the DNA TGTGCCAGCAGGACCTCCGCGACAGGGGGTGGACAGCCCCAGCATTTT. Full variable domain (outside the CDR3, taken from reference TRBV28 and TRBJ1-5): DVKVTQSSRYLVKRTGEKVFLECVQDMDHENMFWYRQDPGLGLRLIYFSYDVKMKEKGDIPEGYSVSREKKERFSLILESASTNQTSMYLCASRTSATGGGQPQHFGDGTRLSIL.

The chain has TRBV4-1 and TRBJ1-2; 7 nucleotides match TRBD1. Germline V gene sequence: CDR1 MGHRA, CDR2 YSYEKL. J lost 4 bases, V lost 3 bases, and 14 bases had no gene match. CDR3 length equals 17 residues. The CDR3 reads CASSHAEVDRRAYGYTF. The CDR3 coding sequence is TGCGCCAGCAGCCACGCCGAGGTGGACAGGAGAGCCTATGGCTACACCTTC.

The sample holds many counts of this clonotype. The chain links TRBV7-2 to TRBJ2-7, with 7 bases fitting TRBD1. The germline V gene has CDR1 SGHTA and CDR2 FQGNSA. The CDR3 sequence is 15 residues long. V was pared by 5 bases and J by 1 base, with 8 bases of the junction left unmatched. CDR3 bases: TGTGCCAGCAGCCAAACAGGGGCCAGGTCCTACGAGCAGTACTTC. Encoded protein: CASSQTGARSYEQYF.

This clonotype came up many times. The genes are TRBV20-1 and TRBJ2-5; D is undetermined. V was pared by 4 bases and J by 5 bases, with 11 bases between. The V gene's germline CDR1 is DFQATT and CDR2 SNEGSKA (reference sequence). The CDR3 sequence is 12 residues long. The CDR3 is CSAMPLRETQYF. For the CDR3, the DNA is TGCAGTGCTATGCCCCTGAGGGAGACCCAGTACTTC.

Details on this clonotype: A read error may explain this, as a much larger clone is one base away. The chain has TRBV7-2 and TRBJ2-2; tentatively, D is TRBD2 (5 bases). CDR1 is SGHTA and CDR2 is FQGNSA in the germline V gene. This CDR3 spans 14 amino acids. As DNA, the CDR3 is TGTGCCAGCAGCCCCCCGGTTGTTACCGGGGAGCTGCTTTTT. Protein product: CASSPPVVTGELLF. Looking up the rest from reference TRBV7-2 and TRBJ2-2 gives the full variable domain: GAGVSQSPSNKVTEKGKDVELRCDPISGHTALYWYRQSLGQGLEFLIYFQGNSAPDKSGLPSDRFSAERTGGSVSTLTIQRTQQEDSAVYLCASSPPVVTGELLFGEGSRLTVL.

This clonotype was seen ten or more times. The chain uses TRBV6-6 and TRBJ2-1, with a possible D match to TRBD1 (7 bases). The germline CDR1 and CDR2 sequences are MNHNY and SVGAGI (reference sequence). This CDR3 contains 11 residues. The CDR3 region is CAVEGASEQFF. The CDR3 nucleotides read TGTGCGGTGGAGGGGGCAAGTGAGCAGTTCTTC.

Notes on this clonotype: A much bigger clone sits one base away, suggesting this may be a read error. V usage is TRBV28 and J usage is TRBJ1-4; the match to TRBD1 covers 7 bases. Germline V gives CDR1 MDHEN, CDR2 SYDVKM. The CDR3 loop spans 13 amino acids. With V trimmed by 7 bases and J by 14 bases, 13 bases remained unmatched. The CDR3 coding sequence is TGTGCCAGCACCAGTTGGTCGGGGGACAGCCTGTTTTTT. Encoded protein: CASTSWSGDSLFF.

The table lists this clonotype with many counts. CDR3: CASSLQGGELFF. Here the CDR3 DNA reads TGCGCCAGCAGCTTACAGGGCGGGGAGCTGTTTTTT. V usage is TRBV5-1 and J usage is TRBJ2-2, with D possibly being TRBD1 (6 bases). The CDR3 runs 12 residues. The V gene's germline CDR1 is SGHRS and CDR2 YFSETQ. V lost 2 bases, J lost 7 bases, and 6 bases lay in between.

This clonotype was seen at least ten times. The CDR3 coding sequence is TGCAGTGCTAGACAATCCTACGAGCAGTACTTC. Amino acid sequence: CSARQSYEQYF. The chain links TRBV20-1 to TRBJ2-7, with no clear D. V lost 2 bases, J lost 1 base, and 3 bases lay in between. CDR1 is DFQATT, CDR2 SNEGSKA, per germline (reference sequence). The CDR3 extends over 11 amino acids.

This clonotype has ten or more counts. The chain carries TRBV2 and TRBJ2-3; D is undetermined. The germline gives CDR1 SNHLY, CDR2 FYNNEI. The CDR3 is 11 residues long. V lost 6 bases to trimming and J lost 3 bases, with 4 bases between them. The CDR3 region is CASRKTDTQYF. Here the CDR3 DNA reads TGTGCCAGCAGGAAGACAGATACGCAGTATTTT.

The gene calls are TRBV12-3 or TRBV12-4 and TRBJ1-5; tentative D call: TRBD1 (6 bases). The CDR3 spans 13 residues. Deletions cut 7 bases from V and 9 bases from J, with 16 bases between. The CDR3 bases are TGTGCCAGCAAAAGGGACATCTTAGGGCCCCAGCATTTT. Its protein is CASKRDILGPQHF.

This clonotype showed up just a few times. This chain joins TRBV20-1 and TRBJ2-1; maybe TRBD1 (6 bases). Per the germline V gene, CDR1 is DFQATT and CDR2 is SNEGSKA (reference sequence). Trimming removed 2 bases from V and 6 bases from J, with 17 bases in between. The CDR3 runs 15 residues. CDR3 in amino acids: CSARRAGVTLNEQFF. The DNA for the CDR3 is TGCAGTGCTAGAAGGGCAGGGGTAACTCTCAATGAGCAGTTCTTC.

Of note for this clonotype: This may come from a read error, since a much larger clone is one base off. This rearrangement joins TRBV19 to TRBJ2-7; 9 nucleotides line up with TRBD1. This CDR3 has 15 amino acids. The germline CDR1 and CDR2 sequences are LNHDA and SQIVND (reference sequence). CDR3 nucleotide sequence: TGTGCCAGTAGTCGATCCGGGACAGGGACATACGAGCAGAACTTC. Protein: CASSRSGTGTYEQNF.

This clonotype showed up many times. The rearrangement uses TRBV7-2 and TRBJ1-1; TRBD1 is a possible D gene (5 bases). Germline CDR1 reads SGHTA; CDR2 reads FQGNSA. The CDR3 contains 14 residues. Trimming stripped 5 bases from V and 5 bases from J, with 15 bases between. This chain's CDR3 is CASSNQGGRTEAFF. CDR3 nucleotide sequence: TGTGCCAGCAGCAACCAGGGAGGGAGGACTGAAGCTTTCTTT.

V and J are TRBV7-2 and TRBJ1-1, with D unresolved. Germline V lookup: CDR1 SGHTA, CDR2 FQGNSA. The V end lost 5 bases, the J end lost 0 bases, and 13 bases lay between the germline ends. The CDR3 is 15 amino acids. The CDR3 reads CASSQPRTLNTEAFF. In DNA, the CDR3 is TGTGCCAGCAGCCAACCACGGACCCTGAACACTGAAGCTTTCTTT.

This clonotype was detected many times. The chain is built from TRBV5-1 and TRBJ2-6; no reliable D call. CDR1 is SGHRS, CDR2 YFSETQ, per germline. V was trimmed by 0 bases and J by 2 bases, leaving 12 bases between them. The CDR3 runs 17 residues. Here the CDR3 DNA reads TGCGCCAGCAGCTTGGGGACCGACCCGGCTGGGGCCAACGTCCTGACTTTC. This sequence encodes CASSLGTDPAGANVLTF.

The sample holds many counts of this clonotype. The chain links TRBV12-3 or TRBV12-4 to TRBJ1-4; D is unclear. V shed 6 bases and J shed 7 bases, with 18 bases lying between them. CDR3 size: 15 residues. CDR3: CASSLARVRSEKLFF. CDR3 nucleotide sequence: TGTGCCAGCAGCCTAGCGCGGGTCAGGAGTGAAAAACTGTTTTTT.

In its sample, this clonotype was seen many times. The CDR3 nucleotides read TGTGCCAGCAGCCGAGTTGCCTACGAGCAGTACTTC. Amino acid sequence: CASSRVAYEQYF. The chain links TRBV7-6 to TRBJ2-7, with unresolved D. V was pared by 5 bases and J by 2 bases, with 7 bases between. This CDR3 spans 12 amino acids. Per germline, CDR1 SGHVS and CDR2 FNYEAQ.

This clonotype was detected a few times. The J gene is TRBJ2-2, the V gene TRBV5-1, with D perhaps being TRBD1 or TRBD2 (5 bases each). The CDR3 length is 15 residues. V was cut by 0 bases and J by 6 bases, with 12 bases left in between. CDR1 and CDR2 from the germline V gene are SGHRS and YFSETQ. CDR3 coding DNA: TGCGCCAGCAGCTTGGGGGGGACCCCAGCCGGGGAGCTGTTTTTT. Translated: CASSLGGTPAGELFF.

This clonotype was recorded once. The chain combines TRBV4-3 with TRBJ2-1, with D hard to call. The CDR3 length is 16 residues. Germline CDR1 is LGHNA and CDR2 is YSLEER. V was shortened by 4 bases and J by 0 bases, with 13 bases between the two germline ends. This CDR3 is CASSPGDWSSYNEQFF. CDR3 DNA: TGCGCCAGCAGCCCTGGGGATTGGAGCTCCTACAATGAGCAGTTCTTC.

Turning to this clonotype: A read error is likely, as this CDR3 ends without the conserved phenylalanine or tryptophan. The DNA of the CDR3 is TGTGCCAGCATCCCATGGGGGGGGCAGAACACTGAAGCTTTCCTT. Translation: CASIPWGGQNTEAFL. The chain recombines TRBV5-5 with TRBJ1-1; D is perhaps TRBD1 (6 bases). Trimming took 6 bases from V and 1 from J, leaving 16 bases between them. CDR3 length equals 15 residues. Germline CDR1 reads SGHKS; CDR2 reads YYEKEE (reference sequence).

This sequence joins TRBV18 and TRBJ2-7; the D is unclear. V dropped 5 bases and J dropped 3 bases, with 14 bases sitting between them. The CDR3 totals 14 residues. Germline loops: CDR1 KGHSH, CDR2 LQKENI. CDR3 nucleotides: TGTGCCAGCTCATCCAGGTCGACCGACTACGAGCAGTACTTC. It specifies CASSSRSTDYEQYF.